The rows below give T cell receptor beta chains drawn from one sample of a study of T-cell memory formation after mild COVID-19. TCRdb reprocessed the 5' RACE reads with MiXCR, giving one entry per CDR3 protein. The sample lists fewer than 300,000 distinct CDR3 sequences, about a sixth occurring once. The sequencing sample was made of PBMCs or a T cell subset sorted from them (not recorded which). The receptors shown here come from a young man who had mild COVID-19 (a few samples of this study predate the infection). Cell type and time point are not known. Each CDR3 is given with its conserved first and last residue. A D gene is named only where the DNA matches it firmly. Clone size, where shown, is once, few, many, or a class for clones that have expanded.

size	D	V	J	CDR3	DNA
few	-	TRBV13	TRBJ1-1	CASSLKMEAFF	TGTGCCAGCAGCTTAAAGATGGAAGCTTTCTTT
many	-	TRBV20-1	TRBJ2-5	CSARDGGRGEETQYF	TGCAGTGCTAGAGACGGGGGCAGGGGCGAAGAGACCCAGTACTTC
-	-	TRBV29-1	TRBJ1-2	CSVEESARDYGYTF	TGCAGCGTTGAAGAGAGCGCCCGGGACTATGGCTACACCTTC
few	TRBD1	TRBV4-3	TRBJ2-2	CASSQDYTTGGLTGELFF	TGCGCCAGCAGCCAAGATTACACGACAGGGGGCTTAACCGGGGAGCTGTTTTTT
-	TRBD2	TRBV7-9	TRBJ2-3	CASSRNSGGSDTQYF	TGTGCCAGCAGCCGTAATAGCGGGGGATCAGATACGCAGTATTTT
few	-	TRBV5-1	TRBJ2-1	CASSQGGTVSYNEQFF	TGCGCCAGCAGCCAGGGCGGGACAGTCAGTTACAATGAGCAGTTCTTC
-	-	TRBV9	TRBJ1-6	CASSVGKAYNSPLHF	TGTGCCAGCAGCGTAGGGAAGGCCTATAATTCACCCCTCCACTTT
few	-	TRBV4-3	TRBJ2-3	CASSQDLGVPDTQYF	TGCGCCAGCAGCCAAGATCTTGGGGTCCCAGATACGCAGTATTTT
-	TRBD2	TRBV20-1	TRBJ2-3	CSASTGTSANTDTQYF	TGCAGTGCTTCTACTGGGACTAGCGCAAACACAGATACGCAGTATTTT
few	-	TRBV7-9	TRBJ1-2	CASSLAEGTEGYTF	TGTGCCAGCAGCTTAGCGGAGGGGACGGAAGGCTACACCTTC
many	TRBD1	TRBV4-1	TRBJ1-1	CASSHTLRDRVSEAFF	TGCGCCAGCAGCCATACACTCCGGGACAGGGTTTCTGAAGCTTTCTTT
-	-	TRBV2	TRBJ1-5	CASSEAPGTANQPQHF	TGTGCCAGCAGTGAAGCCCCAGGGACCGCTAATCAGCCCCAGCATTTT
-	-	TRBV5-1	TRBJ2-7	CASSLVGIGEQYF	TGCGCCAGCAGCTTGGTGGGGATTGGCGAGCAGTACTTC
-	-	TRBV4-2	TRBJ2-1	CASSQGRDEQFF	TGTGCCAGCAGCCAAGGCCGGGATGAGCAGTTCTTC
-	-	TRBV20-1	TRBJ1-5	CSARAGTAEFQHF	TGCAGTGCTAGAGCGGGGACCGCAGAATTCCAGCATTTT
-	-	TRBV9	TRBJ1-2	CASSGGQCRYTF	TGTGCCAGCAGCGGTGGACAGTGCCGCTACACCTTC
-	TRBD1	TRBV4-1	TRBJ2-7	CASSQGPQGSFYEQYF	TGCGCCAGCAGCCAAGGCCCACAGGGGAGTTTCTACGAGCAGTACTTC
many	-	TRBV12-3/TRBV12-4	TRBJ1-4	CASSYFGGEKLFF	TGTGCCAGCAGTTATTTTGGGGGTGAAAAACTGTTTTTT
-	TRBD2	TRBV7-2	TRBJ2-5	CASSLVAGGQETQYF	TGTGCCAGCAGCTTAGTTGCGGGGGGGCAAGAGACCCAGTACTTC
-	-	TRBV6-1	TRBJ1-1	CASSEAGTAHTEAFF	TGTGCCAGCAGTGAAGCGGGAACAGCCCACACTGAAGCTTTCTTT
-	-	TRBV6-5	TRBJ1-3	CASSGSSGNTIYF	TGTGCCAGCTCGGGCAGCTCTGGAAACACCATATATTTT
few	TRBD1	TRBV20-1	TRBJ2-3	CSARGTGRTDTQYF	TGCAGTGCTAGAGGGACAGGCCGGACAGATACGCAGTATTTT
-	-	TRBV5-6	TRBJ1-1	CASSFGPVNTEAFF	TGTGCCAGCAGCTTCGGGCCGGTGAACACTGAAGCTTTCTTT
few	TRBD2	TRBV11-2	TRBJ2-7	CASSPLAGETYEQYF	TGTGCCAGCAGTCCTCTAGCGGGGGAGACCTACGAGCAGTACTTC
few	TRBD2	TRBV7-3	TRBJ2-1	CASSLIPSGANEQFF	TGTGCCAGCAGCTTAATCCCTAGCGGGGCCAATGAGCAGTTCTTC
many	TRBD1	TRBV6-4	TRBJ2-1	CASSNRGDEQFF	TGTGCCAGCAGCAACAGGGGAGATGAGCAGTTCTTC
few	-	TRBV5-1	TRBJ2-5	CATARTPQETQYF	TGCGCCACCGCCCGAACCCCTCAAGAGACCCAGTACTTC
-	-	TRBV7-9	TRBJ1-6	CASSSLGRYHSPLHF	TGTGCCAGCAGCTCCCTGGGCAGGTACCATTCACCCCTCCACTTT
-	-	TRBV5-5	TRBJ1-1	CASSPQPLGLNTEAFF	TGTGCCAGCAGCCCACAACCCCTCGGCCTGAACACTGAAGCTTTCTTT
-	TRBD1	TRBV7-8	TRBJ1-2	CASSPWTGQSVDGYTF	TGTGCCAGCAGCCCGTGGACAGGGCAGTCAGTAGATGGCTACACCTTC
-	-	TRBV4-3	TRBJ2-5	CASSQGGKGEETQYF	TGCGCCAGCAGCCAAGGAGGAAAGGGGGAAGAGACCCAGTACTTC
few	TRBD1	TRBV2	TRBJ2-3	CATDRDTDTQYF	TGTGCCACGGACAGGGACACAGATACGCAGTATTTT
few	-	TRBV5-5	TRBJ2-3	CASSRRGPDTQYF	TGTGCCAGCAGCCGAAGGGGTCCTGATACGCAGTATTTT
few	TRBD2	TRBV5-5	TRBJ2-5	CASSSGLARETQYF	TGTGCCAGCAGCTCGGGACTAGCGCGGGAGACCCAGTACTTC
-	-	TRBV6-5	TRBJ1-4	CASSYSTIGDEKLFF	TGTGCCAGCAGTTACTCGACCATCGGAGATGAAAAACTGTTTTTT
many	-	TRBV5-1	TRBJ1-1	CASSLSYGADTEAFF	TGCGCCAGCAGCTTGTCTTACGGGGCGGACACTGAAGCTTTCTTT
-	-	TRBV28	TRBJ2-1	CASTWGSSSYNEQFF	TGTGCCAGCACCTGGGGCAGCAGCTCCTACAATGAGCAGTTCTTC
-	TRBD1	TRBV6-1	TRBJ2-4	CASSVEAGGNIQYF	TGTGCCAGCAGTGTAGAGGCAGGGGGAAACATTCAGTACTTC
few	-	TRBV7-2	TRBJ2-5	CASSLRVPETQYF	TGTGCCAGCAGCTTAAGGGTACCGGAGACCCAGTACTTC
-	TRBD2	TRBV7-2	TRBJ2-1	CASSPWTRLHNEQFF	TGTGCCAGCAGCCCCTGGACTAGGCTCCACAATGAGCAGTTCTTC